What follows are 17 T cell receptor beta chains derived from one specimen sequenced in a study of shared clonotypes between healthy human individuals. The protocol was immunoSEQ multiplex PCR, while the TCRdb copy is restricted to in-frame clones and leaves out a portion. This sample carries fewer than 600,000 clones, more than 65% of them seen once, and the ten largest clones take about an eighth. Specimen: PBMCs. The receptor source for this set is a woman in her forties in good health. Some clones in this sample may be carry-over from other donors' samples.

This rearrangement joins TRBV27 to TRBJ1-5; tentative D call: TRBD1 (6 bases). Trimming left V 0 bases short and J 0 bases short, with 9 bases between. Germline V gene data show CDR1 as MNHEY and CDR2 as SMNVEV (reference sequence). This CDR3 is built from 16 residues. The CDR3 loop is CASSLSAGVSNQPQHF. The CDR3 bases are TGTGCCAGCAGTTTATCCGCAGGGGTTAGCAATCAGCCCCAGCATTTT.

In its sample, this clone was seen once. The chain links TRBV2 to TRBJ1-4, with 7 bases matching TRBD1. Germline CDR1 is SNHLY and CDR2 is FYNNEI. This CDR3 has 15 amino acids. V lost 7 bases to trimming and J lost 2 bases; unmatched junction nucleotides: 7. CDR3 residues: CASTRQGRTNEKLFF. CDR3 nucleotides: TGTGCCAGCACTAGACAGGGCCGCACTAATGAAAAACTGTTTTTT.

The V and J genes are TRBV28 and TRBJ1-2; 7 bases fit TRBD1. Germline V gene lookup returns CDR1 MDHEN and CDR2 SYDVKM. The CDR3 totals 17 residues. J gave up 3 bases and V 0 bases, and 10 bases lay outside the gene matches. In nucleotides, the CDR3 is TGTGCCAGCAGTTTATGGGCAGGGGGGCACCTCTACTATGGCTACACCTTC. Its translation: CASSLWAGGHLYYGYTF.

This clone was seen once. The rearrangement uses TRBV10-3 and TRBJ2-5; 11 nucleotides match TRBD2. CDR1 is ENHRY, CDR2 SYGVKD, per germline. The ends lost 3 bases at V and 5 bases at J; junction bases unmatched: 8. The CDR3 loop spans 16 amino acids. The CDR3 loop is CAISESLLAGDETQYF. In DNA, the CDR3 is TGTGCCATCAGTGAAAGCTTACTAGCGGGAGATGAGACCCAGTACTTC.

J is TRBJ2-3 and V is TRBV5-1; D is unclear. Trimming stripped 4 bases from V and 1 base from J, with 7 bases between. The germline V gene encodes CDR1 SGHRS and CDR2 YFSETQ. CDR3 length: 13 residues. CDR3 region: CASSPSGTDTQYF. The DNA for the CDR3 is TGCGCCAGCAGCCCCAGCGGCACAGATACGCAGTATTTT.

This clone was detected a few times. The V and J genes are TRBV29-1 and TRBJ2-3; possibly TRBD2 for D (5 bases). Between the trimmed V and J ends, which lost 7 bases and 5 bases, there was a span of 16 bases. Germline CDR1 is SQVTM and CDR2 is ANQGSEA. The CDR3 runs to 13 residues. The CDR3 sequence: CSAPLSGRDTQYF. The CDR3 DNA sequence: TGCAGCGCCCCGCTCTCGGGGAGAGATACGCAGTATTTT.

The chain combines TRBV21-1 with TRBJ2-7; the DNA was not compared with TRBD2, the D call given in the table. TRBV21-1 is termed a pseudogene. This CDR3 comprises 18 residues. CDR3 amino acids: CASTPGTSGRGALNEQYF. For the CDR3, the DNA is TGTGCCAGCACCCCGGGGACTAGCGGGAGGGGGGCCTTGAACGAGCAGTACTTC.

V is TRBV10-2 and J is TRBJ2-2; weak D call: TRBD2 (5 bases). The CDR3 extends over 15 amino acids. V was cut by 4 bases and J by 0 bases, with 9 bases left in between. Germline V gene data show CDR1 as WSHSY and CDR2 as SAAADI. The CDR3 loop is CASSVPAANTGELFF. CDR3 in DNA: TGCGCCAGCAGTGTCCCAGCGGCGAACACCGGGGAGCTGTTTTTT.

J is TRBJ1-1 and V is TRBV7-3; D is uncertain. This CDR3 is 14 amino acids long. Germline CDR1 is SGHTA and CDR2 is FQGTGA. V lost 4 bases and J lost 1, with 10 bases in between. CDR3 sequence reads: CASSSGPTNTEAFF. CDR3 DNA sequence: TGTGCCAGCAGCTCCGGACCCACGAACACTGAAGCTTTCTTT. The entire variable domain, with the rest obtained from reference TRBV7-3 and TRBJ1-1, is as follows: GAGVSQTPSNKVTEKGKYVELRCDPISGHTALYWYRQSLGQGPEFLIYFQGTGAADDSGLPNDRFFAVRPEGSVSTLKIQRTERGDSAVYLCASSSGPTNTEAFFGQGTRLTVV.

This clone was detected once. The chain recombines TRBV19 with TRBJ2-5; either TRBD1 or TRBD2 may supply D (5 bases each). Per the germline V gene, CDR1 is LNHDA and CDR2 is SQIVND (reference sequence). The length of the CDR3 is 13 residues. V was trimmed by 5 bases and J by 7 bases, leaving 14 bases between them. For the CDR3, the DNA is TGTGCCAGTAGTCCGGGGCCTACTGGGACCCAGTACTTC. Translating gives CASSPGPTGTQYF.

The CDR3 here is CASSLVGGQPQHF. The CDR3 DNA sequence: TGTGCCAGCAGCTTAGTCGGGGGGCAGCCCCAGCATTTT. This sequence joins TRBV7-9 and TRBJ1-5; D perhaps matches TRBD1 (5 bases). V was trimmed by 1 base and J by 7 bases, leaving 8 bases between them. Germline CDR1 is SEHNR and CDR2 is FQNEAQ (reference sequence). CDR3 length: 13 residues.

The chain is built from TRBV5-4 and TRBJ2-1, with 9 bases lining up with TRBD2. Losses at the gene ends were 4 bases for V and 8 bases for J; bases not matched to a gene: 10. The CDR3 extends over 15 amino acids. Looked up from germline, CDR1 is SGHNT and CDR2 is YYREEE (reference sequence). Here the CDR3 DNA reads TGTGCCAGCAGCACCCGAAGCGGGAGGTCGGATGAGCAGTTCTTC. This sequence encodes CASSTRSGRSDEQFF.

This clone was picked up a small number of times. The rearrangement links TRBV19 to TRBJ1-2, with 10 bases aligning to TRBD1. This CDR3 region has 13 residues. The germline V gene has CDR1 LNHDA and CDR2 SQIVND (reference sequence). V lost 7 bases, J lost 7 bases, and 6 bases stayed unmatched. The CDR3 here is CASKDRGDVGYTF. In DNA, the CDR3 is TGTGCCAGTAAGGACAGGGGGGATGTTGGCTACACCTTC.

This clone was counted once. The CDR3 DNA sequence: TGTGCCAGCGGAGGACTAGCGGGAGCAGCAAATGAGCAGTTCTTC. It encodes CASGGLAGAANEQFF. The chain joins TRBV28 to TRBJ2-1; 13 nucleotides align to TRBD2. The length of the CDR3 is 15 residues. Germline-derived CDR1 and CDR2 are MDHEN and SYDVKM. J was trimmed by 7 bases and V by 8 bases; bases with no gene match: 8.

J is TRBJ2-5 and V is TRBV5-1, with TRBD2 identical over 9 bases. Germline V gene data show CDR1 as SGHRS and CDR2 as YFSETQ. This CDR3 is 18 amino acids long. Trimming removed 1 base from V and 5 bases from J; junction bases left unmatched: 15. In DNA form, the CDR3 reads TGCGCCAGCAGCTTGTTGGGGAGATTAGCGGGAGAGGGGGAGACCCAGTACTTC. Its translation: CASSLLGRLAGEGETQYF. The full variable domain, with the rest looked up from reference TRBV5-1 and TRBJ2-5, is KAGVTQTPRYLIKTRGQQVTLSCSPISGHRSVSWYQQTPGQGLQFLFEYFSETQRNKGNFPGRFSGRQFSNSRSEMNVSTLELGDSALYLCASSLLGRLAGEGETQYFGPGTRLLVL.

The V gene is TRBV1, the J gene TRBJ2-3; the DNA was not compared with TRBD2, the D call given in the table. TRBV1 is a pseudogene segment. CDR3 length: 17 amino acids. The CDR3 coding sequence is TGCACCAGCAGCCAAGATCACCCTAGCGGGGGCACAGATACGCAGTATTTT. The encoded protein is CTSSQDHPSGGTDTQYF.

The chain is built from TRBV2 and TRBJ2-3, with 10 bases lining up with TRBD2. CDR1 and CDR2 from the germline V gene are SNHLY and FYNNEI. The CDR3 covers 15 residues. With 8 bases clipped from V and 4 bases from J, the junction kept 9 bases outside the gene matches. The CDR3 sequence is CASPKGSGRADTQYF. The CDR3 region has the DNA TGTGCCAGCCCTAAGGGCAGCGGGAGGGCAGATACGCAGTATTTT.